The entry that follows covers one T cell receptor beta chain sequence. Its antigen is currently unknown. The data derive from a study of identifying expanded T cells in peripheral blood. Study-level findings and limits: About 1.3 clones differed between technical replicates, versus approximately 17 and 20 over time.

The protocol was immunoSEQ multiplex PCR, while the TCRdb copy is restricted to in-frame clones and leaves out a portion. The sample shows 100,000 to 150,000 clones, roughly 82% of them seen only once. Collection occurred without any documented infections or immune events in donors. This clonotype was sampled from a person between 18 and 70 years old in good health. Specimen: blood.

The CDR3, as DNA: TGTGCCAGCAGCTTGTCCCCCATGCGGACTATCGGGTACGAGCAGTACTTC. Its protein is CASSLSPMRTIGYEQYF. V usage is TRBV5-6 and J usage is TRBJ2-7; maybe TRBD2 (6 bases). Trimming stripped 1 base from V and 4 bases from J, with 21 bases between. Germline V lookup: CDR1 SGHDT, CDR2 YYEEEE. This CDR3 is built from 17 residues.